These 9 T cell receptor beta chains were sequenced from one sample in a study of cytomegalovirus exposure and HLA in healthy donors. Profiling relied on immunoSEQ multiplex PCR, and the TCRdb table lists in-frame clones only, not all of them. The sample consists of about 73,000 clones, 94% of them appearing once. The sequenced sample consisted of PBMCs. These receptor sequences come from a woman under 30 in good health and CMV-seronegative.

This chain links TRBV29-1 with TRBJ2-1; D ambiguous. V was cut by 4 bases and J by 1 base, with 8 bases left in between. CDR3 length equals 13 residues. CDR1 is SQVTM and CDR2 is ANQGSEA in the germline V gene. CDR3 amino acids: CSVGGFSYNEQFF. The DNA of the CDR3 is TGCAGCGTTGGCGGATTTTCCTACAATGAGCAGTTCTTC.

V is TRBV30 and J is TRBJ1-2; perhaps TRBD1 as D (6 bases). V was trimmed by 3 bases and J by 3 bases, leaving 11 bases between them. This CDR3 spans 13 amino acids. Germline CDR1 GTSNPN, CDR2 SVGIG (reference sequence). The CDR3 bases are TGTGCCTGGAGCGACAGGCGACACTATGGCTACACCTTC. It yields the protein CAWSDRRHYGYTF.

The chain has TRBV27 and TRBJ2-1; 7 bases align to TRBD2. The V and J ends lost 1 base and 3 bases, in that order; junction bases with no gene match: 6. The CDR3 consists of 16 residues. CDR1 is MNHEY and CDR2 is SMNVEV in the germline V gene (reference sequence). CDR3: CASSLYAGEGYNEQFF. DNA for the CDR3: TGTGCCAGCAGTTTATATGCGGGAGAGGGCTACAATGAGCAGTTCTTC.

This clone was found a few times. The chain is built from TRBV6-1 and TRBJ2-1; D possibly corresponds to TRBD2 (6 bases). Germline V gives CDR1 MNHNS, CDR2 SASEGT. This CDR3 has 15 amino acids. Trimming shortened V by 1 base and J by 1 base, and 8 bases separated the two germline ends. The CDR3 DNA follows: TGTGCCAGCAGTGAAGATGCGGGGTCCTACAATGAGCAGTTCTTC. Its protein is CASSEDAGSYNEQFF.

The V call is TRBV7-9, the J call TRBJ1-4; 8 bases align to TRBD1. Trimming cost V 5 bases and J 1 base; bases outside gene matches: 15. The CDR3 is 19 residues long. CDR1 is SEHNR and CDR2 is FQNEAQ in the germline V gene (reference sequence). CDR3 in amino acids: CASSPGRVTGDLTNEKLFF. CDR3 DNA: TGTGCCAGCAGCCCCGGTCGTGTGACAGGGGACTTAACTAATGAAAAACTGTTTTTT. Drawing the rest from reference TRBV7-9 and TRBJ1-4, the complete variable domain is DTGVSQNPRHKITKRGQNVTFRCDPISEHNRLYWYRQTLGQGPEFLTYFQNEAQLEKSRLLSDRFSAERPKGSFSTLEIQRTEQGDSAMYLCASSPGRVTGDLTNEKLFFGSGTQLSVL.

This sequence joins TRBV10-2 and TRBJ2-5; tentative D call: TRBD2 (6 bases). The CDR3 is 15 residues long. The germline CDR1 and CDR2 sequences are WSHSY and SAAADI. V lost 3 bases to trimming and J lost 1 base, with 12 bases between them. In DNA, the CDR3 is TGCGCCAGCAGTGATGGGCGGGGCCTCCAAGAGACCCAGTACTTC. Its translation: CASSDGRGLQETQYF.

This chain uses TRBV6-1 with TRBJ2-6, with D possibly being TRBD2 (5 bases). V lost 3 bases and J lost 0, with 6 bases in between. The CDR3 extends over 15 amino acids. Germline CDR1 is MNHNS and CDR2 is SASEGT. CDR3 protein: CASSEGSSGANVLTF. As DNA, the CDR3 is TGTGCCAGCAGTGAGGGGAGCTCTGGGGCCAACGTCCTGACTTTC.

The genes are TRBV7-6 and TRBJ2-5; weak D call: TRBD2 (6 bases). This CDR3 is built from 16 residues. Trimming left V 5 bases short and J 1 base short, with 17 bases between. In germline, CDR1 is SGHVS, CDR2 FNYEAQ. CDR3 sequence reads: CASSPLRGRIQETQYF. The CDR3 nucleotides are TGTGCCAGCAGCCCCCTCCGGGGGAGGATCCAAGAGACCCAGTACTTC.

The rearrangement joins TRBV7-8 to TRBJ1-1, with D uncertain. Trimming cost V 10 bases and J 1 base, with 10 bases left between them. There are 12 residues in the CDR3. Per the germline V gene, CDR1 is SGHVS and CDR2 is FQNEAQ. The CDR3 loop is CATRQANTEAFF. Written as DNA, the CDR3 is TGTGCCACCCGGCAGGCGAACACTGAAGCTTTCTTT.